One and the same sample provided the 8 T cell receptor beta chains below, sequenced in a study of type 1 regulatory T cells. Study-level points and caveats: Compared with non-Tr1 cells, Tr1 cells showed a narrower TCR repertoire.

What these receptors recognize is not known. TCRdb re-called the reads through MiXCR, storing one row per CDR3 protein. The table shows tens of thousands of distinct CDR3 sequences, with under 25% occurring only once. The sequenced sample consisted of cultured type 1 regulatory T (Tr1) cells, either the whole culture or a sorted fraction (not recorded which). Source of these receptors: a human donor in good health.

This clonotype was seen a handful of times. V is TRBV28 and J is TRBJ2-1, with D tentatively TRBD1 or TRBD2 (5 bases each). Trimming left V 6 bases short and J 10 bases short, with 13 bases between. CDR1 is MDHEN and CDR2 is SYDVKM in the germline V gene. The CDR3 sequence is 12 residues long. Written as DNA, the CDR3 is TGTGCCAGCAGAACCCTGGGACGAGAGCAGTTCTTC. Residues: CASRTLGREQFF.

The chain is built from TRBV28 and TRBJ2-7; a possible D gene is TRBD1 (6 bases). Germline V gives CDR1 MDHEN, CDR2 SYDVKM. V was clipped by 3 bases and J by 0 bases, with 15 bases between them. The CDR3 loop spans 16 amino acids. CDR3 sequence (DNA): TGTGCCAGCAGTTTTAGTCTGGGGACAAGCTCCTACGAGCAGTACTTC. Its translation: CASSFSLGTSSYEQYF.

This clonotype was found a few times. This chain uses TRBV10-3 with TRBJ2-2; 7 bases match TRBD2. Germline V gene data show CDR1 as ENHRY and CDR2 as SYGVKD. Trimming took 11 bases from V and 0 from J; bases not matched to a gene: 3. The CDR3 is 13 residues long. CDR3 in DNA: TGTGCCTCCGGGACTACGAACACCGGGGAGCTGTTTTTT. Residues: CASGTTNTGELFF.

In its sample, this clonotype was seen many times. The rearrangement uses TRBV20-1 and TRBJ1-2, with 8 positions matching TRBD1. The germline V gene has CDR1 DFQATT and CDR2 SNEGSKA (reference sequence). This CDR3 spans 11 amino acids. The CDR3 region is CRGGQVYGYTF. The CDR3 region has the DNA TGCAGGGGGGGACAGGTCTATGGCTACACCTTC.

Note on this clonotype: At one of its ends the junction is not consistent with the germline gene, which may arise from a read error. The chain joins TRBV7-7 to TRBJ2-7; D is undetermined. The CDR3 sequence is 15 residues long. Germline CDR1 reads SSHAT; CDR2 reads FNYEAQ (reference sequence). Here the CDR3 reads CASSRTFMDVYEQYF. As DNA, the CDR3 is TGTGCTAGCAGCCGTACGTTTATGGATGTCTACGAGCAGTACTTC.

CDR3 sequence (DNA): TGCGCCAGCAGTGCGACAGAGCCCTTGAACACTGAAGCTTTCTTT. As protein: CASSATEPLNTEAFF. The rearrangement links TRBV10-2 to TRBJ1-1; possibly TRBD1 for D (5 bases). The ends were cut back, 4 bases at V and 0 bases at J, with 12 bases in the middle. The CDR3 length is 15 residues. Per germline, CDR1 WSHSY and CDR2 SAAADI.

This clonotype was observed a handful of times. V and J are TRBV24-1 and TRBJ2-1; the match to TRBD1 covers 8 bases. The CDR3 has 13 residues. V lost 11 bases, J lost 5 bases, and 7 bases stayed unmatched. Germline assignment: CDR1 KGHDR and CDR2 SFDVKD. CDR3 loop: CAIKDRDHNEQFF. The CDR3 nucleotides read TGTGCCATCAAGGACAGGGACCACAATGAGCAGTTCTTC.

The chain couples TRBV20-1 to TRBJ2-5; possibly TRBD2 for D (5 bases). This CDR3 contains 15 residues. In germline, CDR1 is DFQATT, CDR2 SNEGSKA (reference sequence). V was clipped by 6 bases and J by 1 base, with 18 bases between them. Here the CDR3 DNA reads TGCAGTGCCCACGGACCGGGAAAGGGCCAAGAGACCCAGTACTTC. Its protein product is CSAHGPGKGQETQYF.